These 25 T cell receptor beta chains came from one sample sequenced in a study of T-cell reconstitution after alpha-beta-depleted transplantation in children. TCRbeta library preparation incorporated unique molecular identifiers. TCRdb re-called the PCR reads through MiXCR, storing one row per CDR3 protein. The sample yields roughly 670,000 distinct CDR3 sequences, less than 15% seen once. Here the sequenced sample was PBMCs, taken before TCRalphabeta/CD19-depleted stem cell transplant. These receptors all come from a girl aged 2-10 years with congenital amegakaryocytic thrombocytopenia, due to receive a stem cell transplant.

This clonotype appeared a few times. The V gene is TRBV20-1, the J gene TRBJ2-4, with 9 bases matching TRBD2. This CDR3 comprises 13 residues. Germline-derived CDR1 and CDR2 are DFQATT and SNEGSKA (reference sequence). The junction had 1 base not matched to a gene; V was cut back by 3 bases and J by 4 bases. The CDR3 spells CSASLAGKNIQYF. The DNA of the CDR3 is TGCAGTGCTAGCCTAGCGGGAAAAAACATTCAGTACTTC.

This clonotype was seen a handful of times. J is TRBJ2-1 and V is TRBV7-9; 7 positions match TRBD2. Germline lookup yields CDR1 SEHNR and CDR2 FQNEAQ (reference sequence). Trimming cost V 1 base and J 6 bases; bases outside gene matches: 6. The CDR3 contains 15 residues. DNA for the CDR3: TGTGCCAGCAGCTTAGGGACTAGTCAGGGCAATGAGCAGTTCTTC. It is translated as CASSLGTSQGNEQFF.

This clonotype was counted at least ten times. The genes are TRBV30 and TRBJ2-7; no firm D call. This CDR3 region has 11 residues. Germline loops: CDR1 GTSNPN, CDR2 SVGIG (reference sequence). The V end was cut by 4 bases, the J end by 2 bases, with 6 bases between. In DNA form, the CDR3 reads TGTGCCTGGATGGAGACCTACGAGCAGTACTTC. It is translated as CAWMETYEQYF. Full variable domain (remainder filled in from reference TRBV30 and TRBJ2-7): SQTIHQWPATLVQPVGSPLSLECTVEGTSNPNLYWYRQAAGRGLQLLFYSVGIGQISSEVPQNLSASRPQDRQFILSSKKLLLSDSGFYLCAWMETYEQYFGPGTRLTVT.

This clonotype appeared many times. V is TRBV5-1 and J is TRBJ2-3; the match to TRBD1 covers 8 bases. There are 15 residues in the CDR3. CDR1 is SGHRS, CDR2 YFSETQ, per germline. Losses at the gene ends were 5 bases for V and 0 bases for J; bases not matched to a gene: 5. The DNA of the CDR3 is TGCGCCAGCAGTGAGGACAGGGTGAGCACAGATACGCAGTATTTT. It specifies CASSEDRVSTDTQYF.

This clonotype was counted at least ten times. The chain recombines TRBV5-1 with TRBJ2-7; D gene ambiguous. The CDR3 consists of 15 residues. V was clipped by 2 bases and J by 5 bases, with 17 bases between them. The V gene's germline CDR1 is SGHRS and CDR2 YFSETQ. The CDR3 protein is CASSFGPRGDDEQYF. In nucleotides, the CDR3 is TGCGCCAGCAGCTTCGGGCCCAGAGGAGACGACGAGCAGTACTTC.

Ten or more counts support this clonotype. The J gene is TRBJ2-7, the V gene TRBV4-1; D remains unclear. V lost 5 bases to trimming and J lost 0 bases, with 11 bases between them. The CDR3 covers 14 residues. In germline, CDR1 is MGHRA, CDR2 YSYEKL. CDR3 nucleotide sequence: TGCGCCAGCAGCACCACAGAGTACTCCTACGAGCAGTACTTC. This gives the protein CASSTTEYSYEQYF.

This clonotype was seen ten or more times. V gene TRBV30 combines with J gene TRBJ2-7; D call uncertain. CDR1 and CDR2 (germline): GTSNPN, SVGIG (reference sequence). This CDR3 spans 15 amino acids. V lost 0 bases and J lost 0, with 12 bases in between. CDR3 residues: CAWSVGSDASYEQYF. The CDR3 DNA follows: TGTGCCTGGAGTGTAGGGTCGGACGCCTCCTACGAGCAGTACTTC.

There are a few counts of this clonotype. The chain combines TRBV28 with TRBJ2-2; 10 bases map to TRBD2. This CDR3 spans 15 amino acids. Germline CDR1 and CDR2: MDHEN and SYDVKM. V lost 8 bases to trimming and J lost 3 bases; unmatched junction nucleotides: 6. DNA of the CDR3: TGTGCCAGCCTAGCGGGGGAACCCTACACCGGGGAGCTGTTTTTT. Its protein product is CASLAGEPYTGELFF.

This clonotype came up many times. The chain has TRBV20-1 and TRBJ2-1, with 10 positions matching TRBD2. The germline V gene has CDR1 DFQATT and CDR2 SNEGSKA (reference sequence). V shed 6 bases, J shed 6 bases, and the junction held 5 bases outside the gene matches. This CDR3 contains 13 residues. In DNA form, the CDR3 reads TGCAGTGCCCCGGGACTAGCGAGCAATGAGCAGTTCTTC. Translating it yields CSAPGLASNEQFF.

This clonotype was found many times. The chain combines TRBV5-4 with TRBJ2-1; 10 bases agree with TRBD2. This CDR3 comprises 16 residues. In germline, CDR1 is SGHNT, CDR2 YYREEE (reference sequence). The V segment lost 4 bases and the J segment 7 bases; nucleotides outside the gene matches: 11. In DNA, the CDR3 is TGTGCCAGCAGCACAACCTCGGGTAGCGGGAGGAATGAGCAGTTCTTC. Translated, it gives CASSTTSGSGRNEQFF.

This CDR3 reads CASSLNRDWAYEQYF. CDR3 DNA sequence: TGCGCCAGCAGCTTAAACCGGGACTGGGCTTACGAGCAGTACTTC. The chain links TRBV5-1 to TRBJ2-7; TRBD2 is a possible D gene (6 bases). The V gene lost 2 bases and the J gene lost 4 bases, with 16 bases spanning the gap. CDR1 is SGHRS and CDR2 is YFSETQ in the germline V gene. This CDR3 is built from 15 residues.

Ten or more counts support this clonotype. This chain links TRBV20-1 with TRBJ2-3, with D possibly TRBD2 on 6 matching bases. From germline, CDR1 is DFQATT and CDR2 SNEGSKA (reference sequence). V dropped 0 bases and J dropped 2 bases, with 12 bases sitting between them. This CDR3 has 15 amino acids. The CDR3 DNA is TGCAGTGCTAGAGATGCGGGGTTCCTCACAGATACGCAGTATTTT. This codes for CSARDAGFLTDTQYF.

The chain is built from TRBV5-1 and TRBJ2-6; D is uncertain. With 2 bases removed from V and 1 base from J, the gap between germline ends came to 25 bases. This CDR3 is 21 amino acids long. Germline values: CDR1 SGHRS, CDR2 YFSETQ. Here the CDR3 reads CASSFIPMRLETRSGANVLTF. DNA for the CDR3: TGCGCCAGCAGCTTCATTCCAATGAGGCTCGAAACCCGGTCTGGGGCCAACGTCCTGACTTTC.

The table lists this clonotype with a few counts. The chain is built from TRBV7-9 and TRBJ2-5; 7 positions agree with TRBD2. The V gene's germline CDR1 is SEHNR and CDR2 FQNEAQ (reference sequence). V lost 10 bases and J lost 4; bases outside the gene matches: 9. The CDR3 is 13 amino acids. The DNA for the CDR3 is TGTGCCACTCAGGATATAGCGGGAGAGACCCAGTACTTC. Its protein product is CATQDIAGETQYF.

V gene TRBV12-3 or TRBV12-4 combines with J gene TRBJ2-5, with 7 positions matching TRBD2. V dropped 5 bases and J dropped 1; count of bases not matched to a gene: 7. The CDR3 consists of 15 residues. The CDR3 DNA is TGTGCCAGCAGTCCGCTAGCGGACTTCCAAGAGACCCAGTACTTC. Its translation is CASSPLADFQETQYF.

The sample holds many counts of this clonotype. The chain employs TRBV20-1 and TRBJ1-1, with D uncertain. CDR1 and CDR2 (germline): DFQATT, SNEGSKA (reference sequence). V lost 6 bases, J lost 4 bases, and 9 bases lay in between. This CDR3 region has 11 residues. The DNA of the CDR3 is TGCAGTGCCACTTTAAGCACTGAAGCTTTCTTT. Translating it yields CSATLSTEAFF.

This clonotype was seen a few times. DNA of the CDR3: TGTGCCGTACGGACAGGGGCTGGGGCCAACGTCCTGACTTTC. This encodes CAVRTGAGANVLTF. The chain uses TRBV24-1 and TRBJ2-6, with 9 bases lining up with TRBD1. V trimming: 12 bases; J trimming: 2 bases; junction bases outside the gene matches: 4. In germline, CDR1 is KGHDR, CDR2 SFDVKD. CDR3 length: 14 residues.

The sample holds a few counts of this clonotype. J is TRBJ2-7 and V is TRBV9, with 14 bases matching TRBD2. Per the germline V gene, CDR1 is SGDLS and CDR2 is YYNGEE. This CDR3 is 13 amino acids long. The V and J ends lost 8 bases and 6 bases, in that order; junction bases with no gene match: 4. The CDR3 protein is CARSGLAGGEQYF. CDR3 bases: TGTGCCAGATCAGGACTAGCGGGAGGCGAGCAGTACTTC.

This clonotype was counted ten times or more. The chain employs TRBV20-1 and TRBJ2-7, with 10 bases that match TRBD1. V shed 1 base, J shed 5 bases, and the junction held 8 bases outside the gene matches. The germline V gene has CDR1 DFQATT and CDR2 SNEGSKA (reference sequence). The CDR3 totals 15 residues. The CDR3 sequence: CSARVTTGGIDEQYF. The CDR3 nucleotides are TGCAGTGCTAGAGTTACGACAGGGGGCATCGACGAGCAGTACTTC.

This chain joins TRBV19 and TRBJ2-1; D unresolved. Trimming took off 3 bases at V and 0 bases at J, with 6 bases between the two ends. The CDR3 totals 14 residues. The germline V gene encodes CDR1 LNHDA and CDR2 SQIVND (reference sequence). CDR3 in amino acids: CASSMKASYNEQFF. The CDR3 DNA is TGTGCCAGTAGTATGAAGGCCTCCTACAATGAGCAGTTCTTC.

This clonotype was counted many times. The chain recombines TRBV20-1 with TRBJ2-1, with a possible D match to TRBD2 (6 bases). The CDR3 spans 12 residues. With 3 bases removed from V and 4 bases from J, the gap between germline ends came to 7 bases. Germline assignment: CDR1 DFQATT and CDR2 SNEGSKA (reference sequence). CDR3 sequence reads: CSARRGYNEQFF. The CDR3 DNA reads TGCAGTGCTAGGCGGGGTTACAATGAGCAGTTCTTC.

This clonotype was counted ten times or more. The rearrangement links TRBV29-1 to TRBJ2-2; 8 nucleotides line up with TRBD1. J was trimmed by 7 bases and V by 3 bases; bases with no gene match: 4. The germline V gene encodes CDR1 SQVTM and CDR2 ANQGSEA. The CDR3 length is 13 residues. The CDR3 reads CSVEQGAIGELFF. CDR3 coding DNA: TGCAGCGTTGAGCAGGGGGCGATCGGGGAGCTGTTTTTT.

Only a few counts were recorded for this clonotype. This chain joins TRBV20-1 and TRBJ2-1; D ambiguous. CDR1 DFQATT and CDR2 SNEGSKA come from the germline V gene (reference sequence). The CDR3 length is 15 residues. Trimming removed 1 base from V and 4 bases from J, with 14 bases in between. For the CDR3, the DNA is TGCAGTGCTAGAGGGTTAAGACTTCTTTACAATGAGCAGTTCTTC. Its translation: CSARGLRLLYNEQFF.

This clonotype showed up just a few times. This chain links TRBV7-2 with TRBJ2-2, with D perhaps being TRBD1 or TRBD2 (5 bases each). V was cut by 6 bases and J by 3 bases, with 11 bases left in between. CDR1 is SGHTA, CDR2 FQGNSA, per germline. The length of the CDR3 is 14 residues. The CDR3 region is CASRPGPDTGELFF. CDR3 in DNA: TGTGCCAGCAGACCGGGACCCGACACCGGGGAGCTGTTTTTT.

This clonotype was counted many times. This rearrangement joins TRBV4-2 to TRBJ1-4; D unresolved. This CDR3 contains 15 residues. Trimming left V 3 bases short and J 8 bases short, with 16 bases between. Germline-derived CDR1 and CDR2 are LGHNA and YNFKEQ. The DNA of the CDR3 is TGTGCCAGCAGCCAGCTCTTCATGCGGGCAGAAAAACTGTTTTTT. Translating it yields CASSQLFMRAEKLFF.